Shown below are 16 T cell receptor beta chains from a single sample sequenced in a study of T cell responses to AZD1222 COVID-19 vaccine. The table came from immunoSEQ multiplex PCR; TCRdb's copy has only in-frame clones and leaves some out. The profile covers about 94,000 clones, with 85% to 90% appearing a single time and roughly 9.1% taken by the ten largest. The sequenced sample was peripheral blood, obtained on day 0 of AZD1222 vaccination. The source of these receptors is an adult in good health.

The table lists this clone with a few counts. The chain couples TRBV19 to TRBJ1-2; 11 bases map to TRBD1. CDR1 LNHDA and CDR2 SQIVND come from the germline V gene (reference sequence). This CDR3 has 15 residues. V lost 5 bases and J lost 4; bases outside the gene matches: 6. The CDR3 region has the DNA TGTGCCAGTAGTCCCCGGGACAGGGGGGTCTATGGCTACACCTTC. Encoded protein: CASSPRDRGVYGYTF.

The chain is built from TRBV7-3 and TRBJ1-1, with 12 positions matching TRBD1. Germline CDR1 is SGHTA and CDR2 is FQGTGA. This CDR3 has 17 residues. Germline trimming cut 5 bases from V and 4 bases from J; bases unmatched to any gene: 11. The CDR3 DNA reads as TGTGCCAGCAGCCGGGAGGGGACAGGGGGCCGATCCACTGAAGCTTTCTTT. Translating it yields CASSREGTGGRSTEAFF.

This chain joins TRBV18 and TRBJ2-5, with a tentative D call TRBD2 (7 bases). This CDR3 is built from 15 residues. Germline CDR1 reads KGHSH; CDR2 reads LQKENI. Trimming removed 2 bases at V and 5 bases at J, with 15 bases between. This chain's CDR3 is CASSPAGASGETQYF. Here the CDR3 DNA reads TGTGCCAGCTCACCAGCGGGGGCCTCTGGGGAGACCCAGTACTTC.

The chain is built from TRBV3-1 (or the pseudogene TRBV3-2) and TRBJ2-3; no firm D call. The CDR3 runs 14 residues. The V end was cut by 1 base, the J end by 2 bases, with 7 bases between. CDR1 LGHDT and CDR2 YNNKEL come from the germline V gene (reference sequence). CDR3 loop: CASSQGRLTDTQYF. The CDR3, as DNA: TGTGCCAGCAGCCAAGGACGGCTCACAGATACGCAGTATTTT.

This chain links TRBV7-2 with TRBJ1-6; D not certain. V was shortened by 0 bases and J by 7 bases, with 4 bases between the two germline ends. This CDR3 has 13 amino acids. The germline V gene encodes CDR1 SGHTA and CDR2 FQGNSA. The CDR3 loop reads CASSLAGNSPLHF. DNA of the CDR3: TGTGCCAGCAGCTTAGCGGGAAATTCACCCCTCCACTTT.

The chain uses TRBV5-1 and TRBJ2-5; D not resolved. CDR3 length: 13 amino acids. Between the trimmed V and J ends, which lost 5 bases and 2 bases, there was a span of 10 bases. Germline V gene sequence: CDR1 SGHRS, CDR2 YFSETQ. This chain's CDR3 is CASSPDPQETQYF. For the CDR3, the DNA is TGCGCCAGCAGTCCGGACCCTCAAGAGACCCAGTACTTC.

This chain joins TRBV11-1 and TRBJ1-2; the D is unclear. CDR1 SGHAT and CDR2 FQDESV come from the germline V gene (reference sequence). CDR3 length: 12 residues. Deletions cut 4 bases from V and 4 bases from J, with 7 bases between. The CDR3 loop is CASSSPTYGYTF. The CDR3 DNA reads as TGTGCCAGCAGCTCACCAACCTATGGCTACACCTTC.

V gene TRBV3-1 (or the pseudogene TRBV3-2) combines with J gene TRBJ2-5; D remains unclear. Germline-derived CDR1 and CDR2 are LGHDT and YNNKEL (reference sequence). The V end lost 4 bases, the J end lost 2 bases, and 14 bases lay between the germline ends. The length of the CDR3 is 15 residues. For the CDR3, the DNA is TGTGCCAGCAGCCCTCGAGGCGCGACTCAAGAGACCCAGTACTTC. Translated: CASSPRGATQETQYF.

The chain employs TRBV6-5 and TRBJ1-1; D uncertain. Trimming shortened V by 2 bases and J by 6 bases, and 13 bases separated the two germline ends. This CDR3 spans 14 amino acids. Germline loops: CDR1 MNHEY, CDR2 SVGAGI. CDR3 sequence reads: CASSYGDQRAEAFF. DNA for the CDR3: TGTGCCAGCAGTTACGGCGACCAGAGGGCTGAAGCTTTCTTT.

CDR3 sequence (DNA): TGTGCCAGCAGCGTACGAGGGACAGGGGATGGCTACACCTTC. This codes for CASSVRGTGDGYTF. The chain joins TRBV9 to TRBJ1-2; 10 nucleotides line up with TRBD1. V lost 1 base and J lost 6; bases outside the gene matches: 3. The CDR3 is 14 amino acids. In germline, CDR1 is SGDLS, CDR2 YYNGEE.

A single count supports this clone. The V call is TRBV4-2, the J call TRBJ2-7; D gene uncertain. CDR3 length: 13 residues. Germline lookup yields CDR1 LGHNA and CDR2 YNFKEQ. V dropped 1 base and J dropped 3 bases, with 7 bases sitting between them. This CDR3 is CASSQGLDYEQYF. The CDR3 bases are TGTGCCAGCAGCCAAGGGCTGGACTACGAGCAGTACTTC.

As for this clone: At one of its ends the junction is not consistent with the germline gene, which may arise from a read error. The chain joins TRBV19 to TRBJ2-1; D is perhaps TRBD1 (5 bases). There are 16 residues in the CDR3. Germline lookup yields CDR1 LNHDA and CDR2 SQIVND (reference sequence). CDR3 in DNA: TGTGCCAGTAGTCTAGAAGCAGGGTACCCCTACAATGAGCAGTTCTTC. This encodes CASSLEAGYPYNEQFF.

The chain couples TRBV3-1 (or the pseudogene TRBV3-2) to TRBJ2-7; D unresolved. The germline CDR1 and CDR2 sequences are LGHDT and YNNKEL (reference sequence). The V and J ends lost 1 base and 6 bases respectively, with 7 bases between them. This CDR3 spans 12 amino acids. The CDR3 sequence: CASSQADREQYF. The CDR3 DNA is TGTGCCAGCAGCCAAGCGGACCGCGAGCAGTACTTC.

The gene calls are TRBV19 and TRBJ1-2; TRBD1 agrees at 11 bases. Germline V gene data show CDR1 as LNHDA and CDR2 as SQIVND (reference sequence). J was trimmed by 8 bases and V by 6 bases; bases with no gene match: 11. CDR3 length: 15 residues. The DNA of the CDR3 is TGTGCCAGTAGCGGACAGGGGGCCGTTTCGGGAGGCTACACCTTC. Its translation is CASSGQGAVSGGYTF.

This chain links TRBV7-2 with TRBJ2-1, with TRBD2 identical over 7 bases. This CDR3 region has 14 residues. V trimming: 1 base; J trimming: 10 bases; junction bases outside the gene matches: 7. The V gene's germline CDR1 is SGHTA and CDR2 FQGNSA. The CDR3 here is CASSLERGQGEQFF. DNA for the CDR3: TGTGCCAGCAGCTTAGAGCGGGGCCAAGGGGAGCAGTTCTTC.

The chain carries TRBV6-5 and TRBJ1-5; unclear D gene. Germline lookup yields CDR1 MNHEY and CDR2 SVGAGI. V was clipped by 1 base and J by 0 bases, with 10 bases between them. The CDR3 is 16 amino acids. For the CDR3, the DNA is TGTGCCAGCAGTTACTTGGGAGACGGTAGCAATCAGCCCCAGCATTTT. Its translation: CASSYLGDGSNQPQHF.